This TCR beta chain was sequenced in a study of CD8 T cells in ankylosing spondylitis. MiXCR, applied by TCRdb to the 5' RACE reads, yields one record per CDR3 protein. The sample lists about 240,000 distinct CDR3 sequences, around 10% occurring once. The CDR3 contains 17 residues. Germline CDR1 reads SGHRS; CDR2 reads YFSETQ. The trim removed 6 bases at V and 6 bases at J, leaving 17 bases unmatched. Broader study findings: Reportedly, matched ankylosing spondylitis synovial fluid was significantly enriched for disease-linked clones. Clones that were linked to disease were CD8+ and were relatively rare in peripheral blood. A TCR beta motif made of several highly homologous variants seemed typical of ankylosing spondylitis blood.

Points on this clonotype: Its antigen is unknown.

The origin of this receptor is a male donor with ankylosing spondylitis or in good health (not recorded which). The specimen was blood, either unsorted or a sorted T cell fraction (not recorded which). The V gene is TRBV5-1, the J gene TRBJ1-1; the match to TRBD1 covers 10 bases. The CDR3 reads CASILTGTGATIAEAFF. In DNA, the CDR3 is TGCGCCAGCATCCTTACCGGGACAGGGGCGACTATCGCTGAAGCTTTCTTT.